The rows below give T cell receptor beta chains drawn from one sample of a study of tumor T cells in aggressive B-cell lymphoma. The table came from immunoSEQ multiplex PCR; TCRdb's copy has only in-frame clones and leaves some out. The sample shows roughly 590 clones, approximately 90% of them seen only once. Sample: tumor tissue. These receptors were taken from an adult with diffuse large B cell lymphoma. CDR3s include the opening cysteine and the closing phenylalanine or tryptophan. Each record gives: V gene, J gene, D gene, clone size, CDR3 protein, CDR3 DNA. The D gene is left open where the match is weak. Where a row states a size, it is once, few, many or the class of an expanded clone; other rows omit it.

v_gene: TRBV2; j_gene: TRBJ1-1; d_gene: NA; abundance: NA; CDR3aa: CASRGVGNTEAFF; CDR3nt: TGTGCCAGCCGGGGGGTGGGGAACACTGAAGCTTTCTTT
v_gene: TRBV27; j_gene: TRBJ2-4; d_gene: NA; abundance: NA; CDR3aa: CASSLSRENIQYF; CDR3nt: TGTGCCAGCAGTTTAAGCAGGGAAAACATTCAGTACTTC
v_gene: TRBV28; j_gene: TRBJ2-7; d_gene: TRBD2; abundance: NA; CDR3aa: CASTISGRPIEQYF; CDR3nt: TGTGCCAGCACCATCAGCGGGAGGCCGATCGAGCAGTACTTC
v_gene: TRBV5-1; j_gene: TRBJ2-3; d_gene: TRBD2; abundance: NA; CDR3aa: CASSIAGVMADTQYF; CDR3nt: TGCGCCAGCAGTATAGCGGGAGTTATGGCAGATACGCAGTATTTT
v_gene: TRBV6-1; j_gene: TRBJ2-7; d_gene: NA; abundance: NA; CDR3aa: CASSVWSQGLNEQYF; CDR3nt: TGTGCCAGCAGTGTATGGTCGCAGGGGCTCAACGAGCAGTACTTC
v_gene: TRBV27; j_gene: TRBJ2-1; d_gene: TRBD2; abundance: NA; CDR3aa: CASSLLRGSSGNEQFF; CDR3nt: TGTGCCAGCAGTTTATTGCGGGGGTCGTCCGGCAATGAGCAGTTCTTC
v_gene: TRBV4-1; j_gene: TRBJ1-3; d_gene: NA; abundance: NA; CDR3aa: CASSLSAGNTIYF; CDR3nt: TGCGCCAGCAGCCTCAGCGCTGGAAACACCATATATTTT
v_gene: TRBV7-6; j_gene: TRBJ2-7; d_gene: TRBD2; abundance: NA; CDR3aa: CASSEASGSIPYEQYF; CDR3nt: TGTGCCAGCAGCGAAGCTAGCGGGAGCATCCCCTACGAGCAGTACTTC
v_gene: TRBV4-1; j_gene: TRBJ1-5; d_gene: NA; abundance: once; CDR3aa: CASSRGLNSNQPQHF; CDR3nt: TGCGCCAGCAGCCGCGGACTTAATAGCAATCAGCCCCAGCATTTT
v_gene: TRBV9; j_gene: TRBJ2-1; d_gene: TRBD2; abundance: NA; CDR3aa: CASGLAGAQYNEQFF; CDR3nt: TGTGCCAGCGGACTAGCGGGCGCGCAATACAATGAGCAGTTCTTC
v_gene: TRBV1; j_gene: TRBJ2-1; d_gene: NA; abundance: NA; CDR3aa: CTSSQGGSGRVHEQFF; CDR3nt: TGCACCAGCAGCCAAGGTGGGAGCGGGAGGGTCCATGAGCAGTTCTTC
v_gene: TRBV5-1; j_gene: TRBJ1-1; d_gene: NA; abundance: once; CDR3aa: CASSLGVGGDTEAFF; CDR3nt: TGCGCCAGCAGCCTCGGGGTAGGGGGGGACACTGAAGCTTTCTTT
v_gene: TRBV5-1; j_gene: TRBJ1-1; d_gene: NA; abundance: NA; CDR3aa: CASSLGGGGTEAFF; CDR3nt: TGCGCCAGCAGCCTGGGGGGGGGTGGAACTGAAGCTTTCTTT
v_gene: TRBV20-1; j_gene: TRBJ1-1; d_gene: TRBD1; abundance: NA; CDR3aa: CSARTGDEAFF; CDR3nt: TGCAGTGCTAGAACAGGGGATGAAGCTTTCTTT
v_gene: TRBV29-1; j_gene: TRBJ1-4; d_gene: NA; abundance: NA; CDR3aa: CSVAGNEKLFF; CDR3nt: TGCAGCGTTGCGGGAAACGAAAAACTGTTTTTT